What follows describes a single T cell receptor (beta chain). The CDR3 is 13 residues long. CDR1 is SGHDT, CDR2 YYEEEE, per germline. Trimming took 1 base from V and 4 from J; bases not matched to a gene: 1. Sequenced by immunoSEQ multiplex PCR; TCRdb stores in-frame clones only, minus some. The data contain about 360,000 clones, around four fifths of them seen just once; the ten biggest clones take up 3%. This record comes from a study of blood T cell repertoires in COVID-19. Overall study context: Some COVID-19 samples were acute and others convalescent; all came from the United States, Italy and Spain. Sources were T cells, B-cell-depleted T cells, or PBMCs; the material itself was cDNA or gDNA.

This chain links TRBV5-6 with TRBJ1-2, with 7 bases fitting TRBD1. The sequenced sample consisted of peripheral blood. This clonotype originated in a young man with active or convalescent COVID-19. The CDR3 coding sequence is TGTGCCAGCAGCTTGACAGGGGTCTATGGCTACACCTTC. Translation gives CASSLTGVYGYTF.